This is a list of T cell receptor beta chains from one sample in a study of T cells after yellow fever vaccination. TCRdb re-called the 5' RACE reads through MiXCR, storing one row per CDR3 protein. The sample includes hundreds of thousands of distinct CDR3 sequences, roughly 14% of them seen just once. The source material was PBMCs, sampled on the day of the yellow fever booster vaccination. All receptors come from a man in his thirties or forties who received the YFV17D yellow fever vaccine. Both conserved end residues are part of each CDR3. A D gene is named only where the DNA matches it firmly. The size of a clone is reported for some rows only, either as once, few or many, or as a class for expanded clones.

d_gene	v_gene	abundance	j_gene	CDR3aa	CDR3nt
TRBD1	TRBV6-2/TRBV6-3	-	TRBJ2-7	CASSRRTGGYEQYF	TGTGCCAGCAGCCGTCGGACAGGGGGCTACGAGCAGTACTTC
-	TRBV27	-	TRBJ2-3	CASSPGLSVTDTQYF	TGTGCCAGCAGCCCTGGACTATCAGTCACGGATACGCAGTATTTT
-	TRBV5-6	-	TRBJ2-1	CASSLTGRAEYEQFF	TGTGCCAGCAGCTTGACAGGGCGCGCGGAGTATGAGCAGTTCTTC
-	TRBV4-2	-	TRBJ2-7	CASSQDDLALRPYEQYF	TGTGCCAGCAGCCAAGATGACCTAGCGCTGCGGCCCTACGAGCAGTACTTC
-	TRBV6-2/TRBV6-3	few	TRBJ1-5	CASSIGFAGQPQHF	TGTGCCAGCAGTATTGGGTTCGCCGGTCAGCCCCAGCATTTT
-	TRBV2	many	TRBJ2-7	CASRAGTTYSYEQYF	TGTGCCAGCAGAGCCGGGACGACCTACTCCTACGAGCAGTACTTC
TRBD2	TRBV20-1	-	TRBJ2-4	CSAIAGLTKNIQYF	TGCAGTGCGATAGCGGGGTTAACCAAAAACATTCAGTACTTC
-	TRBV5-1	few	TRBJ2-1	CASSLSRQTNEQFF	TGCGCCAGCAGCTTGAGTCGGCAGACGAATGAGCAGTTCTTC
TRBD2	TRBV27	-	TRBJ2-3	CASRRLAGGVDTQYF	TGTGCCAGCAGGAGACTAGCGGGAGGGGTAGATACGCAGTATTTT
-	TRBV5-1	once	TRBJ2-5	CASSSLGHYGETQYF	TGCGCCAGCAGTTCACTGGGCCACTACGGGGAGACCCAGTACTTC
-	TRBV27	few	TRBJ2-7	CASSFSGQGREQYF	TGTGCCAGCAGTTTCAGTGGGCAGGGCCGCGAGCAGTACTTC
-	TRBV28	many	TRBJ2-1	CASRGASYNEQFF	TGTGCCAGCAGGGGGGCGTCCTACAATGAGCAGTTCTTC
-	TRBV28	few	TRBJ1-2	CASSVTNPYGYTF	TGTGCCAGCAGTGTTACAAACCCCTATGGCTACACCTTC
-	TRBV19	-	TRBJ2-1	CASSIGSYNEQFF	TGTGCCAGTAGTATAGGCTCCTACAATGAGCAGTTCTTC
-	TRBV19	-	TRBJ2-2	CASSISGGGSWTGELFF	TGTGCCAGTAGTATCTCAGGGGGCGGGAGTTGGACCGGGGAGCTGTTTTTT
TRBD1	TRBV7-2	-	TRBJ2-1	CASSYRTGSYEQFF	TGTGCCAGCAGCTACCGGACAGGGAGCTATGAGCAGTTCTTC
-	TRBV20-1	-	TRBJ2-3	CSAGSSRPDTQYF	TGCAGTGCCGGCAGCTCTAGGCCGGATACGCAGTATTTT
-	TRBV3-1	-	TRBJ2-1	CASSQVGGSGRNEQFF	TGTGCCAGCAGCCAAGTTGGGGGGTCTGGGAGGAATGAGCAGTTCTTC
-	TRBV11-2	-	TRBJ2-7	CASSLEADRPGFVEQYF	TGTGCCAGCAGCTTAGAAGCAGACAGGCCCGGCTTTGTAGAGCAGTACTTC
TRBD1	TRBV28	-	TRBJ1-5	CAIQGAGNQPQHF	TGTGCCATACAGGGGGCGGGCAATCAGCCCCAGCATTTT
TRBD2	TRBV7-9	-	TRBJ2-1	CASTPLAGSEQFF	TGTGCCAGCACTCCCCTAGCGGGATCTGAGCAGTTCTTC
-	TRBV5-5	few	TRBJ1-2	CASSLRGGEGYTF	TGTGCCAGCAGCTTGAGAGGGGGAGAGGGCTACACCTTC
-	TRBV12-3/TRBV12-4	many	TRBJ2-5	CASSSRETQYF	TGTGCCAGCAGTTCGAGAGAGACCCAGTACTTC
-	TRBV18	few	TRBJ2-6	CASSPENSGANVLTF	TGTGCCAGCTCACCTGAGAACTCTGGGGCCAACGTCCTGACTTTC
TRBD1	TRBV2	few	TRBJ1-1	CASSGQDRGSSEAFF	TGTGCCAGCAGTGGGCAGGACAGGGGAAGCTCTGAAGCTTTCTTT
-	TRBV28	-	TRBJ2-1	CAASGLTNEQFF	TGTGCCGCCTCGGGACTTACCAATGAGCAGTTCTTC
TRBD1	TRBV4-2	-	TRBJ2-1	CASSQWTGGLSNEQFF	TGTGCCAGCAGCCAATGGACAGGGGGATTGTCGAATGAGCAGTTCTTC
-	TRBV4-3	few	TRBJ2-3	CASSQDRGSPQYF	TGCGCCAGCAGCCAAGACAGGGGATCCCCGCAGTATTTT
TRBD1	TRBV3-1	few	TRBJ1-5	CASSQGTADNQPQHF	TGTGCCAGCAGCCAGGGGACAGCCGACAATCAGCCCCAGCATTTT
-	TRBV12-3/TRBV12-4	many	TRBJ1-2	CASSSGLNYGYTF	TGTGCCAGCAGTTCGGGACTTAACTATGGCTACACCTTC
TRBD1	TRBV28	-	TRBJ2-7	CASRRGQPPYEQYF	TGTGCCAGCAGAAGGGGACAGCCCCCGTACGAGCAGTACTTC
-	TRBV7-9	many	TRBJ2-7	CATGVGEQYF	TGTGCGACGGGTGTGGGAGAGCAGTACTTC
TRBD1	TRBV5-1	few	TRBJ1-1	CASSQQGQTNTEAFF	TGCGCCAGCAGCCAACAGGGACAGACGAACACTGAAGCTTTCTTT
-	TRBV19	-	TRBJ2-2	CASSIQGHTGELFF	TGTGCCAGTAGTATTCAGGGGCACACCGGGGAGCTGTTTTTT
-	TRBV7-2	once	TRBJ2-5	CASPLAAQETQYF	TGTGCCAGCCCCCTGGCGGCACAAGAGACCCAGTACTTC
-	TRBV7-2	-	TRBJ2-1	CASSSIGEQFF	TGTGCCAGCAGCTCTATTGGTGAGCAGTTCTTC
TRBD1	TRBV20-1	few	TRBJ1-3	CSAVDRSSGNTIYF	TGCAGTGCTGTGGACAGGAGCTCTGGAAACACCATATATTTT
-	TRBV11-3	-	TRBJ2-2	CASSGGRENTGELFF	TGTGCCAGCAGCGGCGGCAGGGAGAACACCGGGGAGCTGTTTTTT
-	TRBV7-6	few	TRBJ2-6	CASSLGNSAGANVLTF	TGTGCCAGCAGCTTAGGGAATTCGGCCGGGGCCAACGTCCTGACTTTC
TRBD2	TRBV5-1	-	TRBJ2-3	CASRPRLAENTDTQYF	TGCGCCAGCAGACCCCGACTAGCGGAAAACACAGATACGCAGTATTTT
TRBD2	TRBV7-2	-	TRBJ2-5	CASSLARTSGQETQYF	TGTGCCAGCAGCTTAGCACGGACTAGCGGCCAAGAGACCCAGTACTTC
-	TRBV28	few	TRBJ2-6	CASSILLSGANVLTF	TGTGCCAGCAGTATACTTCTCTCTGGGGCCAACGTCCTGACTTTC
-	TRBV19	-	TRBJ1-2	CASDSGDANYGYTF	TGTGCCAGTGACTCCGGCGATGCTAACTATGGCTACACCTTC